This T cell receptor beta chain was found in a study of shared clonotypes between healthy human individuals. Study-wide results and limits: Clonotype sharing across donors was expected to vary with sequencing depth.

Germline CDR1 LNHNV, CDR2 YYDKDF (reference sequence). Trimming took 3 bases from V and 2 from J, leaving 11 bases between them. CDR3 size: 14 residues. Regarding this clone: What it recognizes is unknown.

Genomic DNA belonging to each subset was distributed in equal measure over several immunoSEQ plates. The protocol was immunoSEQ multiplex PCR, while the TCRdb copy is restricted to in-frame clones and leaves out a portion. The sample lists 850,000 to 1,200,000 clones, about 75% occurring once. This TCR was recovered from a man between 18 and 35 years old in good health. Sequencing was done on a sample of memory CD4+ T cells sorted from blood. Subset indicated: CD45RA-negative fraction. The chain uses TRBV15 and TRBJ2-7; the D gene is possibly TRBD1 (6 bases). The CDR3 DNA sequence: TGTGCCACCAGCAGCCCGGACAGAACCTACGAGCAGTACTTC. Residues: CATSSPDRTYEQYF.